This T cell receptor beta chain was recovered during a study of T cells in Graves' hyperthyroidism and ophthalmopathy. TCR beta CDR3 regions were amplified from RNA transcripts. With the HTBI primer set, the TCR CDR3 went through a first round of RT-PCR. TCRdb reanalysed the multiplex PCR reads using MiXCR and keeps one entry per CDR3 protein. The sample holds roughly 380,000 distinct CDR3 sequences, 11% to 15% seen once. Diagnoses used clinical symptoms, serum thyroxine and TRAb, thyroid ultrasound and orbital computed tomography. With regard to this clonotype: No antigen is known for it.

Study conclusions and caveats: Most clonotypes expanded in thyroid above 0.001 were likewise present in blood. Ophthalmopathy and stable hyperthyroidism were separated by a 13 V-J model.

Germline V lookup: CDR1 PRHDT, CDR2 FYEKMQ (reference sequence). This CDR3 is built from 13 residues. Trimming removed 8 bases from V and 4 bases from J, with 11 bases in between. The sequence was obtained from a woman aged 60-75 years with Graves' hyperthyroidism. The sequenced sample was blood. The chain employs TRBV13 and TRBJ2-2, with D possibly TRBD1 on 6 matching bases. In DNA form, the CDR3 reads TGTGCCAGCGCGAGAGGGGGCACCGGGGAGCTGTTTTTT. It codes for CASARGGTGELFF.